This entry lists 10 T cell receptor beta chains sequenced from one sample in a study of blood T cell repertoires in COVID-19. Profiled with immunoSEQ multiplex PCR; TCRdb holds only in-frame clones, not every one. The sample has around 65,000 clones, 82% seen once. Material for sequencing was peripheral blood. The receptors derive from a human donor in a cohort sampled during active COVID-19.

A few counts support this clone. V gene TRBV27 combines with J gene TRBJ1-1; D remains ambiguous. CDR1 is MNHEY and CDR2 is SMNVEV in the germline V gene (reference sequence). The V end was cut by 6 bases, the J end by 4 bases, with 15 bases between. The CDR3 covers 14 residues. CDR3 sequence: CASRPYGGGTEAFF. The DNA for the CDR3 is TGTGCCAGCAGACCCTATGGAGGAGGCACTGAAGCTTTCTTT.

This sequence joins TRBV7-9 and TRBJ1-4; 7 bases map to TRBD1. The CDR3 runs to 15 residues. V was clipped by 5 bases and J by 7 bases; unmatched bases: 10. Germline V lookup: CDR1 SEHNR, CDR2 FQNEAQ (reference sequence). The CDR3 here is CASSPQGQSLEKLFF. For the CDR3, the DNA is TGTGCCAGCAGCCCACAGGGACAGTCCCTTGAAAAACTGTTTTTT. The full variable domain, completed using reference TRBV7-9 and TRBJ1-4, is DTGVSQNPRHKITKRGQNVTFRCDPISEHNRLYWYRQTLGQGPEFLTYFQNEAQLEKSRLLSDRFSAERPKGSFSTLEIQRTEQGDSAMYLCASSPQGQSLEKLFFGSGTQLSVL.

This chain joins TRBV4-1 and TRBJ2-7, with D perhaps matching TRBD2 (6 bases). The length of the CDR3 is 17 residues. Germline lookup yields CDR1 MGHRA and CDR2 YSYEKL. V was trimmed by 1 base and J by 0 bases, leaving 16 bases between them. In DNA, the CDR3 is TGCGCCAGCAGCCAAGGGGGACTCATCTTAAGCTCCTACGAGCAGTACTTC. Amino acid sequence: CASSQGGLILSSYEQYF.

The chain links TRBV6-5 to TRBJ2-3; a possible D gene is TRBD1 (5 bases). Trimming left V 4 bases short and J 6 bases short, with 11 bases between. The V gene's germline CDR1 is MNHEY and CDR2 SVGAGI. The CDR3 has 13 residues. DNA of the CDR3: TGTGCCAGCAGTTGGACATCCCTCGATACGCAGTATTTT. Translating gives CASSWTSLDTQYF.

The rearrangement joins TRBV19 to TRBJ1-1; a weak D match, TRBD1 (6 bases). The length of the CDR3 is 16 residues. Trimming cost V 1 base and J 3 bases, with 15 bases left between them. Per germline, CDR1 LNHDA and CDR2 SQIVND (reference sequence). DNA of the CDR3: TGTGCCAGTAGTATAGGGTCATGGACAGACCACACTGAAGCTTTCTTT. Residues: CASSIGSWTDHTEAFF. The variable domain in full, with the rest retrieved from reference TRBV19 and TRBJ1-1, is DGGITQSPKYLFRKEGQNVTLSCEQNLNHDAMYWYRQDPGQGLRLIYYSQIVNDFQKGDIAEGYSVSREKKESFPLTVTSAQKNPTAFYLCASSIGSWTDHTEAFFGQGTRLTVV.

Note on this clone: Germline is not matched at one junction end, which may reflect a read error. This sequence joins TRBV18 and TRBJ1-4, with TRBD1 matching over 8 bases. The CDR3 spans 13 residues. The germline CDR1 and CDR2 sequences are KGHSH and LQKENI. The CDR3 DNA is TGTGCCAACTCACAGGGGGTAAATGAAAAACTGTTTTTT. Its translation: CANSQGVNEKLFF.

The chain recombines TRBV6-4 with TRBJ1-5; TRBD1 might be the D (6 bases). With 6 bases removed from V and 0 bases from J, the gap between germline ends came to 15 bases. The germline CDR1 and CDR2 sequences are MRHNA and SNTAGT. The CDR3 is 16 residues long. In DNA, the CDR3 is TGTGCCAGCAGCGTACAGGGAGCCTATAGCAATCAGCCCCAGCATTTT. Encoded protein: CASSVQGAYSNQPQHF.

The chain couples TRBV5-6 to TRBJ2-5, with D maybe TRBD1 (6 bases). The CDR3 has 14 amino acids. CDR1 SGHDT and CDR2 YYEEEE come from the germline V gene. The V end was cut by 4 bases, the J end by 5 bases, with 15 bases between. The chain's CDR3 is CASSQVGTKETQYF. The DNA of the CDR3 is TGTGCCAGCAGCCAGGTTGGGACAAAGGAGACCCAGTACTTC.

The V gene is TRBV19, the J gene TRBJ1-5; TRBD1 aligns across 10 bases. There are 16 residues in the CDR3. Trimming took 5 bases from V and 3 from J; bases not matched to a gene: 7. Germline-derived CDR1 and CDR2 are LNHDA and SQIVND (reference sequence). CDR3 sequence reads: CASSAPGQGINQPQHF. The CDR3 nucleotides are TGTGCCAGTAGTGCCCCGGGACAGGGGATCAATCAGCCCCAGCATTTT.

V and J are TRBV27 and TRBJ2-5, with 7 bases aligning to TRBD2. CDR3 length equals 14 residues. The V gene end was trimmed by 9 bases and the J gene end by 5 bases; junction bases not matched to a gene: 12. Germline lookup yields CDR1 MNHEY and CDR2 SMNVEV (reference sequence). As DNA, the CDR3 is TGTGCCAGAGGAAGGGCGGGGGAGGGCGAGACCCAGTACTTC. Translation: CARGRAGEGETQYF.